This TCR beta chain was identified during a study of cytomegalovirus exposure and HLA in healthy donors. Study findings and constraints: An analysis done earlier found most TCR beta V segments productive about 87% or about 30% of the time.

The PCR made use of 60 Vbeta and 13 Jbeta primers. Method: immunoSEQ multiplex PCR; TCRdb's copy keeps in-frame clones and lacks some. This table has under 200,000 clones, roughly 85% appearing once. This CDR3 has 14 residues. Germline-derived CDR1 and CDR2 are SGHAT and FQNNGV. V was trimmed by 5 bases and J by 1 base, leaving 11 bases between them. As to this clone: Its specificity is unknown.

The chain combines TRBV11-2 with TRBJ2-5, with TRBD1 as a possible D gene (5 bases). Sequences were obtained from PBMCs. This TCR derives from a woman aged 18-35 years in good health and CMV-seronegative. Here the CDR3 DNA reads TGTGCCAGCAGCCTAACAGGCAGCCAAGAGACCCAGTACTTC. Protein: CASSLTGSQETQYF.